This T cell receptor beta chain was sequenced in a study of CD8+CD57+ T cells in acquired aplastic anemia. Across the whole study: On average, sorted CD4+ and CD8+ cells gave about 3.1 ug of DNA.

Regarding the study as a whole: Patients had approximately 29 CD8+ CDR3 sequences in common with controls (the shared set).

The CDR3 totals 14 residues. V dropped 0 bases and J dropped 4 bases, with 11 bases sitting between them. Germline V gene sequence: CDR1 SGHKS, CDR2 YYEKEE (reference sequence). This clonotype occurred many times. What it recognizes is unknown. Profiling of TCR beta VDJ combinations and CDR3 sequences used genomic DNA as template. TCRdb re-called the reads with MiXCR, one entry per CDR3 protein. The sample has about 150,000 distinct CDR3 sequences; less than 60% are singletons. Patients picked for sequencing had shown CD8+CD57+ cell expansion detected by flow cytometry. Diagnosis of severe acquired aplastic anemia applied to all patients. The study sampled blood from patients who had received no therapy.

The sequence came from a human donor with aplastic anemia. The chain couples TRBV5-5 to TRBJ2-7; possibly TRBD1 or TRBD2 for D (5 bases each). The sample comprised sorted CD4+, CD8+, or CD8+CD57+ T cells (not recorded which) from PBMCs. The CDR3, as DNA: TGTGCCAGCAGCTTGGTTCCGGGGCTGTACGAGCAGTACTTC. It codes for CASSLVPGLYEQYF.